The text below deals with one T cell receptor (beta chain). This entry is derived from a study of blood T cell repertoires in COVID-19. Across the whole study: In each case, the material was cDNA or gDNA derived from T cells, B-cell-depleted T cells, or PBMCs.

Authors' methods: Scientists estimated how many nucleated cells there were by amplifying reference gene primers. The data were produced by immunoSEQ multiplex PCR, yet TCRdb's version contains in-frame clones alone and is incomplete. V and J calls and clone size are those listed in that table; D and trimming were worked out from the DNA. The sample holds hundreds of thousands of clones, just under 90% seen once. The sample taken for sequencing was peripheral blood. This receptor was identified in a woman under 30 with acute or convalescent COVID-19.

CDR3 loop: CASSLTGEGNYGYTF. The CDR3 DNA is TGTGCCAGCAGTTTGACAGGGGAGGGCAACTATGGCTACACCTTC. This chain uses TRBV27 with TRBJ1-2, with 8 bases lining up with TRBD1. The germline V gene has CDR1 MNHEY and CDR2 SMNVEV (reference sequence). The CDR3 runs 15 residues. V lost 3 bases and J lost 2; bases outside the gene matches: 5.